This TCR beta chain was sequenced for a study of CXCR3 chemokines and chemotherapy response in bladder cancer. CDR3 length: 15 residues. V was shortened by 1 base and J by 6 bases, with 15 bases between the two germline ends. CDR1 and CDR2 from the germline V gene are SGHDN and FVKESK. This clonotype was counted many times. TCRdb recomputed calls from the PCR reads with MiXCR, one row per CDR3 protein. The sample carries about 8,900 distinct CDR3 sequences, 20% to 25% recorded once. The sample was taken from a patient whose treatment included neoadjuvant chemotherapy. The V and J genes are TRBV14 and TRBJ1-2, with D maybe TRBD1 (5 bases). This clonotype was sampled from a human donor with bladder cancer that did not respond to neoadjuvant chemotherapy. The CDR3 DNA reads TGTGCCAGCAGCCAAGTATTAGGGGCGGTCGATGGCTACACCTTC. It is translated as CASSQVLGAVDGYTF.